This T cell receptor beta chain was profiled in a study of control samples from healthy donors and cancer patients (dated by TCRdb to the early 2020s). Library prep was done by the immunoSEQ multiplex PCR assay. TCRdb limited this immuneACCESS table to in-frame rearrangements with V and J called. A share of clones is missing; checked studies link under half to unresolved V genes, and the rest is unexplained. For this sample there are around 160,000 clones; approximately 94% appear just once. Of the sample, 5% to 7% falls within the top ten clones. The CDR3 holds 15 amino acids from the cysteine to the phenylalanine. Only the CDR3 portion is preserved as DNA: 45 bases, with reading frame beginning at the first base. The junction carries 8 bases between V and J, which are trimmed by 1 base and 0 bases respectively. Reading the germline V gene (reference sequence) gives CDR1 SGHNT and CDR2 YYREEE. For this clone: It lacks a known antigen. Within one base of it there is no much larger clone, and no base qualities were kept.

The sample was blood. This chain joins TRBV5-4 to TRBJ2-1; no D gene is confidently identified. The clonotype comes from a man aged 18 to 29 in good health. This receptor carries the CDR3 CASSLSLDSYNEQFF. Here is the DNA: TGTGCCAGCAGCTTGTCGCTAGACTCCTACAATGAGCAGTTCTTC.